Sequencing of this T cell receptor beta chain was carried out in a study of cytotoxic CD8 clonotypes in ibrutinib-treated CLL. General study findings and limits: Higher clonality was seen at ibrutinib response and a return toward baseline at progression.

With sequencing, the targeted depth ranged from 1 in 200,000 to 1 in 1 million T cells. This table comes from immunoSEQ multiplex PCR, and its TCRdb copy is limited to in-frame clones, with some not included. There are roughly 330,000 clones in the sample; under 70% occur only once, and around 6.6% lies in the top ten. Note on this clone: Its specificity is unknown.

V lost 4 bases and J lost 0, with 17 bases in between. Germline V CDR1 and CDR2: SGDLS, YYNGEE. The CDR3 sequence is 16 residues long. The sample was PBMCs, taken after 36 months of ibrutinib treatment. V gene TRBV9 combines with J gene TRBJ2-7; D unclear. This receptor was identified in a human donor with chronic lymphocytic leukemia. The CDR3 region is CASSPSSNPSSYEQYF. As DNA, the CDR3 is TGTGCCAGCAGCCCAAGCAGTAACCCCAGCTCCTACGAGCAGTACTTC.